The sequence of this T cell receptor (beta chain) was determined in a study of T cells after yellow fever vaccination. As for the study in general: Low-cell-number fractions underwent preparation using SMART-Seq v4 Ultra Low Input.

General study findings and limits: Boosting was followed by the reappearance of most primary-vaccination clones (around 96% CD4, about 88% CD8). By day 5 rather than day 15, the secondary response had peaked, though it was weaker.

The CDR3 runs to 15 residues. Germline V gene sequence: CDR1 SEHNR, CDR2 FQNEAQ (reference sequence). V shed 5 bases, J shed 6 bases, and the junction held 11 bases outside the gene matches. The study made its TCR cDNA through 5'RACE template switching. That step introduced a universal primer site along with UMIs. MiXCR, applied by TCRdb to the 5' RACE reads, yields one record per CDR3 protein. The sample shows some 110,000 distinct CDR3 sequences, roughly 8.9% of them seen only once. In this sample, this clonotype turned up many times. Antigen: not known. This clonotype originated in a man aged 25-45 years who received the YFV17D yellow fever vaccine. The chain links TRBV7-9 to TRBJ2-7, with TRBD1 matching 9 bases. The material was CD8+ T cells sorted from PBMCs, obtained 45 days after the yellow fever booster vaccination. CDR3 sequence (DNA): TGTGCCAGCAGCAAATCCGGGACAGGGATTCCCGAGCAGTACTTC. Protein sequence: CASSKSGTGIPEQYF. Using reference TRBV7-9 and TRBJ2-7 for the parts outside the CDR3, the full variable domain is DTGVSQNPRHKITKRGQNVTFRCDPISEHNRLYWYRQTLGQGPEFLTYFQNEAQLEKSRLLSDRFSAERPKGSFSTLEIQRTEQGDSAMYLCASSKSGTGIPEQYFGPGTRLTVT.